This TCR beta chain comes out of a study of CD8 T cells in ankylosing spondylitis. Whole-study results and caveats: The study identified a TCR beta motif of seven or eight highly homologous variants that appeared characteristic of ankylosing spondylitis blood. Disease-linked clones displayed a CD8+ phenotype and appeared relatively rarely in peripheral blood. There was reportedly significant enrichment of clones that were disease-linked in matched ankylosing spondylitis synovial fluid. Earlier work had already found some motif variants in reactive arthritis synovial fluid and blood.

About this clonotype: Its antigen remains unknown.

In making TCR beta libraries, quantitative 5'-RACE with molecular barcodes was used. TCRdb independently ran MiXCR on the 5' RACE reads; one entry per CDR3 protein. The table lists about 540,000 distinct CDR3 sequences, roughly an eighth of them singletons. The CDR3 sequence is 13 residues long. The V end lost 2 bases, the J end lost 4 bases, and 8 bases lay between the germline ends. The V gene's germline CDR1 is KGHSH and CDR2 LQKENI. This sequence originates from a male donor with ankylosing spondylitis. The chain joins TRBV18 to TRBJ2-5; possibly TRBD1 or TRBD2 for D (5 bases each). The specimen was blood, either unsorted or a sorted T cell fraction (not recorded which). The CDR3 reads CASSPDGAETQYF. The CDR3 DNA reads TGTGCCAGCTCACCAGACGGGGCAGAGACCCAGTACTTC.